A selection of T cell receptor beta chains follows, all from one sample in a study of blood T cell repertoires in COVID-19. Here immunoSEQ multiplex PCR was the method, and the copy in TCRdb shows in-frame clones only, minus some. The sample carries more than 65,000 clones, around 80% recorded once. The sample consisted of peripheral blood. These receptors came from a woman aged 80 or over with acute or convalescent COVID-19. CDR3s include the opening cysteine and the closing phenylalanine or tryptophan. Each record gives: clone size, V gene, D gene, J gene, CDR3 DNA, CDR3 protein. A D gene is named only where the DNA matches it firmly. Expanded clones are given a class, and other clones once, few, many or no size at all.

clone_size: -
v_call: TRBV18
d_call: TRBD1
j_call: TRBJ1-1
cdr3_nt: TGTGCCAGCTCACCGGGACAGGGAACTGAAGCTTTCTTT
cdr3_aa: CASSPGQGTEAFF

clone_size: -
v_call: TRBV24-1
d_call: -
j_call: TRBJ2-5
cdr3_nt: TGTGCCACCAGTTTGGGGGCAGGGGCAGAGACCCAGTACTTC
cdr3_aa: CATSLGAGAETQYF

clone_size: -
v_call: TRBV19
d_call: -
j_call: TRBJ1-5
cdr3_nt: TGTGCCAGTAGTATAGATTTGCGACAGCCCCAGCATTTT
cdr3_aa: CASSIDLRQPQHF

clone_size: -
v_call: TRBV30
d_call: TRBD1
j_call: TRBJ2-5
cdr3_nt: TGTGCCTGGGCTACAGGGGACCAAGAGACCCAGTACTTC
cdr3_aa: CAWATGDQETQYF

clone_size: -
v_call: TRBV4-1
d_call: -
j_call: TRBJ1-2
cdr3_nt: TGCGCCAGCAGCCACGACGTAGGGGGTTTGGGAACGATATCGGGCTACACCTTC
cdr3_aa: CASSHDVGGLGTISGYTF

clone_size: -
v_call: TRBV6-1
d_call: TRBD1
j_call: TRBJ1-4
cdr3_nt: TGTGCCAGCAGTGGGGGACAGTGGGGAGTGGGTGAAAAACTGTTTTTT
cdr3_aa: CASSGGQWGVGEKLFF

clone_size: -
v_call: TRBV19
d_call: -
j_call: TRBJ1-2
cdr3_nt: TGTGCCAGTAGCCCCTCGAGGGGGGGCAACTATGGCTACACCTTC
cdr3_aa: CASSPSRGGNYGYTF

clone_size: -
v_call: TRBV6-6
d_call: TRBD1
j_call: TRBJ2-7
cdr3_nt: TGTGCCAGCAGTCAAGGGACAGGGACCTACGAGCAGTACTTC
cdr3_aa: CASSQGTGTYEQYF

clone_size: -
v_call: TRBV2
d_call: TRBD2
j_call: TRBJ2-1
cdr3_nt: TGTGCCAGCAGGCGGCTAGCGGGGGGCAATGAGCAGTTCTTC
cdr3_aa: CASRRLAGGNEQFF

clone_size: -
v_call: TRBV3-1/TRBV3-2
d_call: TRBD2
j_call: TRBJ2-3
cdr3_nt: TGTGCCAGCAGCCAAGATGCCTATCGCCTAGCGGGGGGGCCAGATACGCAGTATTTT
cdr3_aa: CASSQDAYRLAGGPDTQYF

clone_size: -
v_call: TRBV5-4
d_call: -
j_call: TRBJ1-6
cdr3_nt: TGTGCCAGCAGCTCACTCGACGGGGAGGGGCCCCTCCACTTT
cdr3_aa: CASSSLDGEGPLHF

clone_size: -
v_call: TRBV5-1
d_call: -
j_call: TRBJ2-5
cdr3_nt: TGCGCCAGCAGCTTGTTCTCTAGAGAAGAGACCCAGTACTTC
cdr3_aa: CASSLFSREETQYF

clone_size: -
v_call: TRBV19
d_call: TRBD2
j_call: TRBJ2-7
cdr3_nt: TGTGCCAGTAGCCCCATAGCGGGGGGCCCATCCGAGCAGTACTTC
cdr3_aa: CASSPIAGGPSEQYF

clone_size: -
v_call: TRBV25-1
d_call: -
j_call: TRBJ2-2
cdr3_nt: TGTGCCAGCAGTGAATCCGGGGGGCCCGGGGAGCTGTTTTTT
cdr3_aa: CASSESGGPGELFF

clone_size: -
v_call: TRBV6-1
d_call: -
j_call: TRBJ2-3
cdr3_nt: TGTGCCAGCAGTGAATCCCGGGGTAACGGGATGTTGAAGGCAGATACGCAGTATTTT
cdr3_aa: CASSESRGNGMLKADTQYF

clone_size: -
v_call: TRBV18
d_call: TRBD1
j_call: TRBJ2-7
cdr3_nt: TGTGCCAGCTCACCAACAGGGGGCTCCTACGAGCAGTACTTC
cdr3_aa: CASSPTGGSYEQYF

clone_size: -
v_call: TRBV4-1
d_call: -
j_call: TRBJ1-4
cdr3_nt: TGCGCCAGCAGCCAAGATAGGGGCCAGATCAATGAAAAACTGTTTTTT
cdr3_aa: CASSQDRGQINEKLFF

clone_size: -
v_call: TRBV10-3
d_call: -
j_call: TRBJ2-5
cdr3_nt: TGTGCCATCAGTGAAGGCGGGGGCTTCCAAGAGACCCAGTACTTC
cdr3_aa: CAISEGGGFQETQYF

clone_size: -
v_call: TRBV2
d_call: -
j_call: TRBJ2-2
cdr3_nt: TGTGCCAGCAGGGTGCAGGGATACACCGGGGAGCTGTTTTTT
cdr3_aa: CASRVQGYTGELFF

clone_size: -
v_call: TRBV15
d_call: -
j_call: TRBJ1-6
cdr3_nt: TGTGCCACCAGCAGGGGGCGGAATTCACCCCTCCACTTT
cdr3_aa: CATSRGRNSPLHF

clone_size: few
v_call: TRBV7-2
d_call: -
j_call: TRBJ2-7
cdr3_nt: TGTGCCAGCAACCGAGAGGGTAACTACGAGCAGTACTTC
cdr3_aa: CASNREGNYEQYF

clone_size: -
v_call: TRBV9
d_call: -
j_call: TRBJ2-1
cdr3_nt: TGTGCCAGCAGCGTAGCAGCAGGAAGCTCCTACAATGAGCAGTTCTTC
cdr3_aa: CASSVAAGSSYNEQFF

clone_size: -
v_call: TRBV5-1
d_call: -
j_call: TRBJ1-2
cdr3_nt: TGCGCCAGCAGCCGAATGGGGGCTGACTATGGCTACACCTTC
cdr3_aa: CASSRMGADYGYTF

clone_size: -
v_call: TRBV3-1/TRBV3-2
d_call: TRBD1
j_call: TRBJ2-7
cdr3_nt: TGTGCCAGCAGCCAGCAACCGGGACAGAGCTCCTACGAGCAGTACTTC
cdr3_aa: CASSQQPGQSSYEQYF

clone_size: -
v_call: TRBV30
d_call: TRBD2
j_call: TRBJ2-7
cdr3_nt: TGTGCCTGGAGGACTAGCGGGGTCTACGAGCAGTACTTC
cdr3_aa: CAWRTSGVYEQYF

clone_size: few
v_call: TRBV11-3
d_call: -
j_call: TRBJ2-5
cdr3_nt: TGTGCCAGCAGCTTAGGCGGTAGCCCTCTCCAAGAGACCCAGTACTTC
cdr3_aa: CASSLGGSPLQETQYF

clone_size: -
v_call: TRBV2
d_call: -
j_call: TRBJ2-7
cdr3_nt: TGTGCCAGCAGTGAATCAGGGTTCCCCTACGAGCAGTACTTC
cdr3_aa: CASSESGFPYEQYF

clone_size: -
v_call: TRBV18
d_call: TRBD1
j_call: TRBJ2-1
cdr3_nt: TGTGCCAGCTCAGAGTCCGGGACAGGGGGCAATGAGCAGTTCTTC
cdr3_aa: CASSESGTGGNEQFF

clone_size: -
v_call: TRBV4-1
d_call: -
j_call: TRBJ2-5
cdr3_nt: TGCGCCAGCAGCCAAGGTTTCCAGGGGGAGACCCAGTACTTC
cdr3_aa: CASSQGFQGETQYF

clone_size: -
v_call: TRBV7-2
d_call: TRBD2
j_call: TRBJ2-5
cdr3_nt: TGTGCCAGCAGCTACACTTCCGGCCTTCGGGGGGGCCGGGAGACCCAGTACTTC
cdr3_aa: CASSYTSGLRGGRETQYF

clone_size: -
v_call: TRBV2
d_call: TRBD1
j_call: TRBJ1-4
cdr3_nt: TGTGCCAGCAGGGAACAGGGGGCGGTAGGTGAAAAACTGTTTTTT
cdr3_aa: CASREQGAVGEKLFF

clone_size: -
v_call: TRBV19
d_call: -
j_call: TRBJ1-2
cdr3_nt: TGTGCCAGTAGTCATTTAGACACCTACTATGGCTACACCTTC
cdr3_aa: CASSHLDTYYGYTF

clone_size: -
v_call: TRBV3-1/TRBV3-2
d_call: -
j_call: TRBJ1-1
cdr3_nt: TGTGCCAGCAGCCAAGATTTATATTATCAGATGAACACTGAAGCTTTCTTT
cdr3_aa: CASSQDLYYQMNTEAFF

clone_size: -
v_call: TRBV30
d_call: -
j_call: TRBJ1-2
cdr3_nt: TGTGCCTCCGGCGGGATAAGGGCTAACTATGGCTACACCTTC
cdr3_aa: CASGGIRANYGYTF

clone_size: once
v_call: TRBV2
d_call: -
j_call: TRBJ2-5
cdr3_nt: TGTGCCAGCAGCGCAACAGCCAGGCCTCCAGGTTTGGGTGAGACCCAGTACTTC
cdr3_aa: CASSATARPPGLGETQYF

clone_size: -
v_call: TRBV30
d_call: TRBD2
j_call: TRBJ2-5
cdr3_nt: TGTGCCTGGAGTGGACTAGCGGGGGGGGAGACCCAGTACTTC
cdr3_aa: CAWSGLAGGETQYF

clone_size: -
v_call: TRBV6-1
d_call: -
j_call: TRBJ1-6
cdr3_nt: TGTGCCAGCAGTGAATGGGCGGGGGGGGTAACCTATAATTCACCCCTCCACTTT
cdr3_aa: CASSEWAGGVTYNSPLHF

clone_size: -
v_call: TRBV5-1
d_call: -
j_call: TRBJ2-7
cdr3_nt: TGCGCCAGCAGCTTGGCCGAGGGCTACGAGCAGTACTTC
cdr3_aa: CASSLAEGYEQYF